The 31 T cell receptor beta chains reported below all come from one sample, sequenced in a study of shared clonotypes between healthy human individuals. Using immunoSEQ multiplex PCR, the repertoire was profiled, and TCRdb retains in-frame clones only, with some absent. The table lists 2.5 million or so clones, roughly nine tenths of them singletons. Source material: naive CD4+ T cells sorted from blood. Subset denoted: CD45RA+ positively selected. The receptor set was obtained from a man aged 18 to 29 in good health.

The rearrangement uses TRBV19 and TRBJ2-2, with TRBD2 matching 7 bases. This CDR3 is 15 amino acids long. The junction had 9 bases not matched to a gene; V was cut back by 8 bases and J by 3 bases. Germline V gene lookup returns CDR1 LNHDA and CDR2 SQIVND (reference sequence). CDR3 amino acids: CASQWGRADTGELFF. CDR3 bases: TGTGCCAGTCAATGGGGGAGGGCCGACACCGGGGAGCTGTTTTTT.

The chain has TRBV11-2 and TRBJ2-6, with 8 bases identical to TRBD1. Germline CDR1 is SGHAT and CDR2 is FQNNGV. The V and J ends lost 2 bases and 2 bases, in that order; junction bases with no gene match: 8. There are 18 residues in the CDR3. CDR3 sequence reads: CASSLSGQGLTGANVLTF. The CDR3 coding sequence is TGTGCCAGCAGCTTATCCGGACAGGGTCTTACTGGGGCCAACGTCCTGACTTTC.

This clone was seen just once. The chain links TRBV6-1 to TRBJ2-7; D may be TRBD1 (6 bases). This CDR3 has 15 amino acids. The V gene's germline CDR1 is MNHNS and CDR2 SASEGT. V lost 8 bases, J lost 0 bases, and 17 bases lay in between. As DNA, the CDR3 is TGTGCCAGCGATCGCTCCGGGACAAGCTCCTACGAGCAGTACTTC. Amino acid sequence: CASDRSGTSSYEQYF.

The V call is TRBV2, the J call TRBJ2-5, with D possibly matching TRBD2 (6 bases). Germline CDR1 is SNHLY and CDR2 is FYNNEI. The CDR3 totals 12 residues. The V end was cut by 8 bases, the J end by 2 bases, with 9 bases between. The CDR3 is CASGGLQETQYF. CDR3 DNA sequence: TGTGCCAGCGGCGGACTACAAGAGACCCAGTACTTC.

In the case of this clone: Additional DNA sequences in this sample encode the identical CDR3. The chain employs TRBV18 and TRBJ2-7; D is unclear. CDR1 KGHSH and CDR2 LQKENI come from the germline V gene. This CDR3 is built from 12 residues. Trimming left V 2 bases short and J 6 bases short, with 8 bases between. The CDR3 region is CASSPGVSEQYF. The CDR3 DNA reads as TGTGCCAGCTCACCAGGGGTGAGCGAGCAGTACTTC.

This chain's CDR3 is CASSLPGTNEKLFF. Here the CDR3 DNA reads TGTGCCAGCTCACTCCCAGGGACTAATGAAAAACTGTTTTTT. The chain uses TRBV18 and TRBJ1-4; tentatively, D is TRBD1 (5 bases). Trimming took 4 bases from V and 2 from J, leaving 8 bases between them. Germline-derived CDR1 and CDR2 are KGHSH and LQKENI. This CDR3 contains 14 residues.

V and J are TRBV5-4 and TRBJ2-2; TRBD1 aligns across 9 bases. Germline V gene lookup returns CDR1 SGHNT and CDR2 YYREEE (reference sequence). Germline trimming cut 3 bases from V and 1 base from J; bases unmatched to any gene: 4. The CDR3 spans 16 residues. The CDR3 sequence: CASSSTGQGNTGELFF. In DNA, the CDR3 is TGTGCCAGCAGCTCCACGGGACAGGGGAACACCGGGGAGCTGTTTTTT. The complete variable domain, with remaining parts taken from reference TRBV5-4 and TRBJ2-2, reads ETGVTQSPTHLIKTRGQQVTLRCSSQSGHNTVSWYQQALGQGPQFIFQYYREEENGRGNFPPRFSGLQFPNYSSELNVNALELDDSALYLCASSSTGQGNTGELFFGEGSRLTVL.

This clone has just one count. The chain combines TRBV7-9 with TRBJ1-1, with TRBD1 as a possible D gene (6 bases). Per germline, CDR1 SEHNR and CDR2 FQNEAQ (reference sequence). The CDR3 runs to 11 residues. V lost 5 bases to trimming and J lost 11 bases, with 12 bases between them. CDR3 DNA: TGTGCCAGCAGCGAAGAGGGGGTCGCTTTCTTT. Translation: CASSEEGVAFF.

The chain couples TRBV5-1 to TRBJ1-1; D not resolved. Trimming stripped 4 bases from V and 1 base from J, with 11 bases between. The CDR3 contains 14 residues. Per the germline V gene, CDR1 is SGHRS and CDR2 is YFSETQ. The CDR3 sequence: CASSPLATNTEAFF. DNA of the CDR3: TGCGCCAGCAGCCCCCTGGCTACGAACACTGAAGCTTTCTTT.

The genes are TRBV19 and TRBJ2-1; the match to TRBD2 covers 11 bases. V shed 7 bases and J 8 bases; nucleotides not matched to a gene: 10. Germline V gives CDR1 LNHDA, CDR2 SQIVND (reference sequence). This CDR3 spans 15 amino acids. In DNA form, the CDR3 reads TGTGCCAGTAACCCGGGACTAGCGGCTGGCGATGAGCAGTTCTTC. Encoded protein: CASNPGLAAGDEQFF.

The genes are TRBV28 and TRBJ1-3, with TRBD1 matching over 8 bases. The CDR3 is 16 amino acids. Trimming cost V 7 bases and J 4 bases; bases outside gene matches: 12. Germline CDR1 and CDR2: MDHEN and SYDVKM. The CDR3 sequence: CASKLTQGAGGNTIYF. DNA of the CDR3: TGTGCCAGCAAACTAACCCAGGGGGCAGGAGGAAACACCATATATTTT.

The chain has TRBV6-6 and TRBJ2-5; TRBD2 agrees at 7 bases. Losses at the gene ends were 0 bases for V and 0 bases for J; bases not matched to a gene: 1. Germline V gene data show CDR1 as MNHNY and CDR2 as SVGAGI (reference sequence). The CDR3 consists of 15 residues. The CDR3 region has the DNA TGTGCCAGCAGTTACTCGGCGGGGGACCAAGAGACCCAGTACTTC. Its translation: CASSYSAGDQETQYF.

The count of this clone is one. The gene calls are TRBV7-9 and TRBJ2-1; the D is unclear. CDR3 size: 15 residues. In germline, CDR1 is SEHNR, CDR2 FQNEAQ (reference sequence). V was trimmed by 5 bases and J by 3 bases, leaving 14 bases between them. The CDR3 region has the DNA TGTGCCAGCAGCCCACGCAATTGGAACTACAATGAGCAGTTCTTC. It is translated as CASSPRNWNYNEQFF. Filled out from reference TRBV7-9 and TRBJ2-1, the complete variable domain reads DTGVSQNPRHKITKRGQNVTFRCDPISEHNRLYWYRQTLGQGPEFLTYFQNEAQLEKSRLLSDRFSAERPKGSFSTLEIQRTEQGDSAMYLCASSPRNWNYNEQFFGPGTRLTVL.

In this sample, this clone turned up a few times. The identical CDR3 is also encoded by other nucleotide sequences in the sample. The chain has TRBV18 and TRBJ1-5; D is ambiguous. This CDR3 is built from 12 residues. The ends were cut back, 2 bases at V and 5 bases at J, with 4 bases in the middle. Germline V gives CDR1 KGHSH, CDR2 LQKENI. This chain's CDR3 is CASSPRDQPQHF. For the CDR3, the DNA is TGTGCCAGCTCACCAAGGGATCAGCCCCAGCATTTT.

The chain is built from TRBV14 and TRBJ2-3; D is ambiguous. There are 11 residues in the CDR3. With 5 bases removed from V and 2 bases from J, the gap between germline ends came to 2 bases. CDR1 and CDR2 (germline): SGHDN, FVKESK. CDR3 nucleotide sequence: TGTGCCAGCAGCTACACAGATACGCAGTATTTT. Protein: CASSYTDTQYF.

V is TRBV10-3 and J is TRBJ2-2; D remains ambiguous. Germline assignment: CDR1 ENHRY and CDR2 SYGVKD. Deletions cut 8 bases from V and 0 bases from J, with 10 bases between. The CDR3 is 14 residues long. The DNA for the CDR3 is TGTGCCATCGGTACAGACGCGAACACCGGGGAGCTGTTTTTT. It translates to CAIGTDANTGELFF.

The chain is built from TRBV27 and TRBJ2-3; possibly TRBD2 for D (6 bases). The CDR3 consists of 12 residues. Germline CDR1 MNHEY, CDR2 SMNVEV (reference sequence). V lost 3 bases, J lost 10 bases, and 11 bases lay in between. The CDR3 DNA sequence: TGTGCCAGCAGTTTTGGGGGGTCGGCGCAGTATTTT. This encodes CASSFGGSAQYF.

This clone has a single count. The chain employs TRBV5-1 and TRBJ2-7; 9 bases fit TRBD2. Germline V lookup: CDR1 SGHRS, CDR2 YFSETQ. CDR3 length equals 14 residues. The J segment lost 0 bases and the V segment lost 4 bases, leaving 2 bases of the junction unmatched. Here the CDR3 reads CASSGTSRSYEQYF. The CDR3 DNA sequence: TGCGCCAGCAGCGGGACTAGCCGCTCCTACGAGCAGTACTTC.

CDR3 residues: CASSLERQRTDTQYF. CDR3 bases: TGTGCCAGCAGCTTGGAGCGGCAACGCACAGATACGCAGTATTTT. J is TRBJ2-3 and V is TRBV5-4; TRBD2 might be the D (5 bases). Trimming left V 0 bases short and J 1 base short, with 9 bases between. Per the germline V gene, CDR1 is SGHNT and CDR2 is YYREEE (reference sequence). The CDR3 runs 15 residues.

On this clone itself: Other DNA sequences in the same sample also yield this CDR3. This rearrangement joins TRBV7-2 to TRBJ2-7; no firm D call. V was clipped by 5 bases and J by 6 bases, with 11 bases between them. CDR1 and CDR2 from the germline V gene are SGHTA and FQGNSA. The CDR3 has 12 residues. CDR3 amino acids: CASSPAGLEQYF. The DNA for the CDR3 is TGTGCCAGCAGCCCGGCCGGGCTCGAGCAGTACTTC.

This sequence joins TRBV7-3 and TRBJ1-1; D is undetermined. Trimming stripped 2 bases from V and 1 base from J, with 11 bases between. The CDR3 covers 15 residues. CDR1 is SGHTA and CDR2 is FQGTGA in the germline V gene. CDR3: CASSLSGTANTEAFF. The CDR3 region has the DNA TGTGCCAGCAGCTTATCTGGAACAGCGAACACTGAAGCTTTCTTT.

This chain links TRBV18 with TRBJ1-4; D ambiguous. The CDR3 is made up of 19 amino acids. Germline lookup yields CDR1 KGHSH and CDR2 LQKENI. V was trimmed by 3 bases and J by 4 bases, leaving 24 bases between them. The CDR3 loop reads CASSPAEERVKRVNEKLFF. CDR3 DNA sequence: TGTGCCAGCTCACCCGCCGAGGAAAGGGTGAAAAGAGTTAATGAAAAACTGTTTTTT.

Remarks on this clone: The sample carries other DNA sequences with the same CDR3. The chain joins TRBV5-1 to TRBJ2-5, with no clear D. Germline CDR1 and CDR2: SGHRS and YFSETQ. The V end lost 0 bases, the J end lost 4 bases, and 7 bases lay between the germline ends. This CDR3 region has 13 residues. For the CDR3, the DNA is TGCGCCAGCAGCTTGGAAGGGTTAGAGACCCAGTACTTC. It yields the protein CASSLEGLETQYF. Full variable domain (outside the CDR3, taken from reference TRBV5-1 and TRBJ2-5): KAGVTQTPRYLIKTRGQQVTLSCSPISGHRSVSWYQQTPGQGLQFLFEYFSETQRNKGNFPGRFSGRQFSNSRSEMNVSTLELGDSALYLCASSLEGLETQYFGPGTRLLVL.

The chain has TRBV5-4 and TRBJ2-7; TRBD2 is a possible D gene (5 bases). V was pared by 0 bases and J by 2 bases, with 12 bases between. CDR1 is SGHNT, CDR2 YYREEE, per germline (reference sequence). The CDR3 runs 15 residues. CDR3 residues: CASSLEASSAYEQYF. CDR3 in DNA: TGTGCCAGCAGCTTGGAGGCTAGCAGCGCCTACGAGCAGTACTTC. The complete variable domain, with remaining parts taken from reference TRBV5-4 and TRBJ2-7, reads ETGVTQSPTHLIKTRGQQVTLRCSSQSGHNTVSWYQQALGQGPQFIFQYYREEENGRGNFPPRFSGLQFPNYSSELNVNALELDDSALYLCASSLEASSAYEQYFGPGTRLTVT.

This clone occurred a few times. This chain uses TRBV9 with TRBJ1-5, with D uncertain. In germline, CDR1 is SGDLS, CDR2 YYNGEE. CDR3 length equals 15 residues. Trimming took 8 bases from V and 0 from J, leaving 15 bases between them. The CDR3 bases are TGTGCCAGTAATCCTAACGGCCTTAGCAATCAGCCCCAGCATTTT. It translates to CASNPNGLSNQPQHF.

The chain recombines TRBV5-6 with TRBJ2-5; D unresolved. The DNA end is a closer match to TRBJ2-7, so the J assignment may be wrong. Germline assignment: CDR1 SGHDT and CDR2 YYEEEE. The CDR3 totals 12 residues. The CDR3 nucleotides are TGTGCCAGCAGCCTCGAATACTACGAGCAGTACTTC. This codes for CASSLEYYEQYF.

The chain combines TRBV27 with TRBJ2-7; no firm D call. The V gene lost 5 bases and the J gene lost 0 bases, with 11 bases spanning the gap. There are 14 residues in the CDR3. CDR1 is MNHEY and CDR2 is SMNVEV in the germline V gene (reference sequence). The CDR3 nucleotides are TGTGCCAGCAGTCCGCGGTCTACCTCCTACGAGCAGTACTTC. This gives the protein CASSPRSTSYEQYF.

V is TRBV4-1 and J is TRBJ1-2, with D perhaps TRBD1 (6 bases). The CDR3 totals 19 residues. Trimming shortened V by 2 bases and J by 4 bases, and 26 bases separated the two germline ends. Germline V gene data show CDR1 as MGHRA and CDR2 as YSYEKL. Here the CDR3 reads CASSQTYPAGERRTYGYTF. CDR3 sequence (DNA): TGCGCCAGCAGCCAAACCTATCCGGCAGGGGAACGCAGAACCTATGGCTACACCTTC.

V usage is TRBV6-5 and J usage is TRBJ2-3; D not certain. The CDR3 covers 13 residues. Germline CDR1 and CDR2: MNHEY and SVGAGI. Trimming shortened V by 8 bases and J by 2 bases, and 11 bases separated the two germline ends. The CDR3 region is CASGSPNTDTQYF. DNA of the CDR3: TGTGCCAGCGGCTCTCCCAACACAGATACGCAGTATTTT.

The V call is TRBV28, the J call TRBJ2-2; D unresolved. Trimming took 8 bases from V and 2 from J, leaving 18 bases between them. Per the germline V gene, CDR1 is MDHEN and CDR2 is SYDVKM. The CDR3 runs 16 residues. The CDR3 spells CASYTERWGNTGELFF. The CDR3 nucleotides are TGTGCCAGCTATACAGAGAGGTGGGGTAACACCGGGGAGCTGTTTTTT.

The V gene is TRBV29-1, the J gene TRBJ2-5; either TRBD1 or TRBD2 may supply D (5 bases each). The J call may be in error: the DNA end matches TRBJ2-7 better. Germline assignment: CDR1 SQVTM and CDR2 ANQGSEA. The length of the CDR3 is 12 residues. In DNA, the CDR3 is TGCAGCGCTGGGACGGGCTCCTACGAGCAGTACTTC. As protein: CSAGTGSYEQYF.